This T cell receptor beta chain was retrieved from a study of shared clonotypes between healthy human individuals (dated by TCRdb to 2020 to 2022). For the wider study: Three men and a couple of women, aged 18 to 49 years, made up the cohort. Per donor, three plates each were used for CD4 naive and CD4 memory, two for CD8 naive, and one for CD8 memory. The study deeply sequenced blood TCR repertoires of about 5 healthy adults to estimate repertoire size and the extent of clonotype sharing between individuals. Between about 0.8 and 9 billion PBMCs per donor were obtained by leukapheresis. Different laboratories and diverse techniques were used to prepare libraries and sequence TCR repertoires, to increase sequencing depth and limit assay-specific biases.

Worth noting for this clone: The specificity of this receptor is unknown. Base qualities are not recorded, but no much larger clone differs from it by a single base.

TCR CDR3 regions were amplified from genomic DNA by multiplex PCR using the deep immunoSEQ assay. Extracted genomic DNA from each cell subset was spread evenly across all wells of several immunoSEQ 96-well plates, with each plate serving as a replicate. For sorted subsets, each replicate PCR was loaded with about 0.2 ug genomic DNA, equivalent to 30,000 or so T cell genomes. Purified libraries were quantified with a Qubit 3.0 fluorometer, sized on a Bioanalyzer 2100, and re-quantified with the KAPA Library Quantification kit. Each immunoSEQ 96-well plate was sequenced on its own single-read 150-cycle Illumina NextSeq 550 flow cell. The authors' analysis ran thus. Because only junctional sequences without quality scores were contained in the immunoSEQ output, filtering matching that applied to full-length reads could not be performed. Sequences were annotated with PyIR, a Python wrapper for IgBLAST v1.9, using IMGT germline references to assign V/J genes and CDR3. Any read was removed if the V/J assignment was weak (E-value above 1e-6), the CDR3 was missing, or the read contained stop codons, out-of-frame junctions, or ambiguous translated residues. V3J clonotypes were defined by identical inferred V gene, J gene, and CDR3 amino acid sequence. To compute the percentage overlap between repertoires, the number of shared unique clonotypes was divided by the size of the smaller repertoire. Three approaches were used to assess repertoire richness: RTK rarefaction, the Chao1 estimator, and Recon v2.1 estimates of unobserved clonotypes. For all TCRbeta clonotypes obtained by the gDNA method from a handful of donors, generation probabilities were computed with OLGA. TCRdb stores this immuneACCESS table with in-frame sequences only. Part of the clones is absent; in the studies checked, under half of the shortfall reflects unresolved V genes, and no reason is known for the rest. V and J calls and clone size are those listed in that table; D and trimming were worked out from the DNA. This sample gives 980,000 or so clones in total; roughly 72% of them show up just once. The ten largest clones take up around 1.5% of the sample.

V is reduced by 6 bases and J by 3 bases, leaving a spacing of 13 bases between them. From the cysteine through the phenylalanine, the CDR3 covers 14 amino acids. Solely the CDR3 DNA is kept, with 42 bases framed from the first base. From the germline V gene, CDR1 is SNHLY and CDR2 is FYNNEI. The full study reports these points: Rarefaction of sorted-subset datasets indicated incomplete sequencing despite the large sequencing depth. Because the study included a small number of donors, the genetic and exposure-history diversity represented was limited. Naive subsets generally had larger estimated clonotype richness than memory subsets. Sharing across several donors was observed for roughly 5% of naive CD4, around 3.5% of naive CD8, over 2% of memory CD4, and roughly 0.43% of memory CD8 clonotypes. Only blood was sampled, and tissue TCR repertoires likely differ from those in blood. Based on pairwise subsampling, the degree of clonotype sharing among donors was expected to be affected by sequencing depth. Compared with non-shared clonotypes, clonotypes shared by all four sorted-subset donors had higher generation probabilities.

The donors were healthy, HIV-negative adults with no recently reported acute infections or vaccinations. All donors were Caucasian adults living in Nashville, Tennessee, USA. CD4+ T cells were enriched by magnetic negative selection; naive cells were then positively selected on CD45RA, and the negative fraction formed the memory subset. Blood was collected by leukapheresis, and PBMCs were isolated by Ficoll-Histopaque density gradient centrifugation and then cryopreserved in liquid nitrogen vapor phase. Analytical flow cytometry was used to check the purity and quantity of each magnetically sorted T cell population. Genomic DNA was isolated from each sorted fraction and quantified by UV absorbance on a Nanodrop 2000c.

The chain links TRBV2 with TRBJ2-3; there is no confident call for the D gene. The sequenced material came from memory CD4+ T cells sorted from blood. According to the study, the label for this sample's cell subset or site signals: CD45RA-negative fraction. This clonotype was sampled from a man aged 18 to 29 in good health. The DNA sequence is given as TGTGCCAGCAGATTGGACCAATTAACAGATACGCAGTATTTT. Translated, it gives CASRLDQLTDTQYF.